This section outlines one T cell receptor beta chain sequence together with its context. Its antigen specificity is not known. Qualities for individual bases were not recorded, and no much larger clone is one base off. V was cut back by 3 bases and J by 0 bases, leaving a gap of 12 bases between them. The CDR3, from cysteine to phenylalanine, totals 15 residues. The retained sequence is limited to the CDR3, 45 bases, with the frame set at the first base. Per the germline V gene (reference sequence), GTSNPN is the CDR1 and SVGIG is the CDR2. Peripheral blood CD8+ and CD4+ T cells from healthy donors, Susac syndrome patients and multiple sclerosis patients were profiled by high-throughput TCR beta sequencing. Treatment-naive patients with stable or active relapsing-remitting disease fulfilling revised McDonald criteria were used as multiple sclerosis controls. CD8+ TEMRA cells were enriched by FACS, while bulk CD8+ and CD4+ T cells were purified by magnetic negative isolation. Blood was drawn into EDTA tubes, processed within 24 hours, and PBMCs were isolated by density gradient centrifugation. PBMCs intended for TCR sequencing were frozen in liquid nitrogen and were later thawed in a 37 degrees C water bath. Purity of sorted or isolated CD4+, CD8+ and CD8+ TEMRA cells was at least 90%.

RNA was extracted using the RNeasy kit, and about 0.5 to 1 ug of the RNA was reverse transcribed with random hexamers. TCR beta CDR3 regions were amplified with the immunoSEQ multiplex PCR assay covering 54 Vbeta and 13 Jbeta segments. PCR amplification bias was corrected using a synthetic template baseline for primer optimization and computational correction. On the authors' methods: Reads were annotated to V, D and J genes according to IMGT and were analyzed with immunoSEQ Analyzer, with only productive sequences retained. Clonality was computed as one minus Shannon entropy normalized by log2 of the number of productive unique sequences. For each patient and control, public and private clones were evaluated within the 100 most prevalent clones. Susac-specific clones were defined as absent from healthy and MS cohorts, roughly 1,100 published viral clones and other ImmuneACCESS disease sequences. TCRdb took the public reads, trimmed them with fastp at Q25, ran MiXCR for clone calling and kept in-frame beta chains. CDR3 protein sequences are deduplicated, and each keeps its most common genes and DNA. The V and J calls reflect TCRdb's pipeline rather than the authors' work. The sample table contains 150,000 or so distinct CDR3 sequences; only one count was recorded for just under 97% of them. Jointly, the top ten make up around 0.15% of the sample.

These data belong to a study of CD8 T cells in Susac syndrome (dated by TCRdb to 2018 to 2020). With regard to the full study: Repertoire sequencing was used to test whether CD8+ T cell activation and differentiation in Susac syndrome was antigen driven. The clonality of the CD8+ T cell repertoire was compared across over 10 healthy donors, around 14 Susac syndrome patients and around 16 multiple sclerosis patients. Summary of the overall study and its limitations: The number of individuals in the TCR sequencing and HLA analysis was acknowledged as relatively small.

The specimen sequenced was CD8+ T cells from PBMCs. The rearranged chain carries TRBV30 and TRBJ1-5; the D region possibly corresponds to TRBD1 (6 bases align). The clonotype comes from a human donor with multiple sclerosis. The nucleotide sequence reads as follows: TGTGCCTGGAGCGGGGGCAGCTCTAGCAATCAGCCCCAGCATTTT. This gives the protein CAWSGGSSSNQPQHF.